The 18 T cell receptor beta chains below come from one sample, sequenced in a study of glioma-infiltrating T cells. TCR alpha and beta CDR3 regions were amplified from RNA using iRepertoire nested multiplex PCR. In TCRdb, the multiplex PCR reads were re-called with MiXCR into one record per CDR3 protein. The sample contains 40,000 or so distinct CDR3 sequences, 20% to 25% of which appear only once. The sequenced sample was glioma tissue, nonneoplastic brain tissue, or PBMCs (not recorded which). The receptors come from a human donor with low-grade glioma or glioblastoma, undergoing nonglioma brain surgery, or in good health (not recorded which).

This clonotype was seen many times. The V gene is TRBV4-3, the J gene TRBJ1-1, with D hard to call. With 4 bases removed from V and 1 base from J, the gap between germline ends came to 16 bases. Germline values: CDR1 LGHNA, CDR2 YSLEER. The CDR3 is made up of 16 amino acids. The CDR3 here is CASSPTGRSTNTEAFF. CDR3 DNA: TGCGCCAGCAGCCCCACCGGCAGGTCTACGAACACTGAAGCTTTCTTT.

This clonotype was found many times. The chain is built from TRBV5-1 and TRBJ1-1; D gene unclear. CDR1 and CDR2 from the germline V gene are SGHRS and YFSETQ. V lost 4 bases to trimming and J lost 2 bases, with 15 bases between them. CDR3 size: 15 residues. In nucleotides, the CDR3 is TGCGCCAGCAGCCTGTCACCCGTAACCAACACTGAAGCTTTCTTT. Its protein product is CASSLSPVTNTEAFF.

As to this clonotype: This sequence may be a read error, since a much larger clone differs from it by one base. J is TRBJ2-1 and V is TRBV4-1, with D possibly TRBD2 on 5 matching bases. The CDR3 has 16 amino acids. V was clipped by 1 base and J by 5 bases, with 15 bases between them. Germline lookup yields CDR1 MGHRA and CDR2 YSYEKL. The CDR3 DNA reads TGCGCCAGCAGCCAAGGTCCCCGAGCGGATAACAATGAGCAGTTCTTC. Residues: CASSQGPRADNNEQFF.

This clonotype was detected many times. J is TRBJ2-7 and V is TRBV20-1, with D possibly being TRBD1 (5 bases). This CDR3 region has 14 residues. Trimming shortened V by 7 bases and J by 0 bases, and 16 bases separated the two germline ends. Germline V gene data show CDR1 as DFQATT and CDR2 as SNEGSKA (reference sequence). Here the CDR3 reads CSVPGYDSSYEQYF. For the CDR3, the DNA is TGCAGTGTCCCGGGCTATGACAGCTCCTACGAGCAGTACTTC.

Written as DNA, the CDR3 is TGTGCCAGCACCCTTAGCGGCAGTACCGGGTATGAGCAGTTCTTC. Translated: CASTLSGSTGYEQFF. The chain links TRBV12-3 or TRBV12-4 to TRBJ2-1; a weak D match, TRBD2 (6 bases). The CDR3 consists of 15 residues. Trimming shortened V by 7 bases and J by 8 bases, and 21 bases separated the two germline ends.

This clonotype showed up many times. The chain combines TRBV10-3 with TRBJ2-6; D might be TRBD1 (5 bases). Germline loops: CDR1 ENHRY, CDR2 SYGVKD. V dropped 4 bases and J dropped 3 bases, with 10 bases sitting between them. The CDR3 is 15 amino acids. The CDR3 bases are TGTGCCATCAGTGGACAGCTTGGTGGGGCCAACGTCCTGACTTTC. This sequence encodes CAISGQLGGANVLTF.

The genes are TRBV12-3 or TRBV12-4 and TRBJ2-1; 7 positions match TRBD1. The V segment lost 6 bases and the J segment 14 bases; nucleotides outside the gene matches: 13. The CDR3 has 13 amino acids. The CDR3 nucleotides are TGTGCCAGCAGGATTTATAACAGGGGACAAGAGTTCTTC. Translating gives CASRIYNRGQEFF.

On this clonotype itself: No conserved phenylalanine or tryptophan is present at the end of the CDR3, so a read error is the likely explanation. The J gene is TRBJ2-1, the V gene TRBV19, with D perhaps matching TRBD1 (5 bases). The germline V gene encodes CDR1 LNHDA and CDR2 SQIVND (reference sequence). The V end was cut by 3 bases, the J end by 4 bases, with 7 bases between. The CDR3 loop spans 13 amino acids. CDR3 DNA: TGTGCCAGTAGTATTGACAGTTACAATGAGCAGTTCTCC. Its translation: CASSIDSYNEQFS.

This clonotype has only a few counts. CDR3 nucleotides: TGTGCCAGCAGCTTAGAAATGGCGAGATTCTACAATGAGCAGTTCTTC. Protein product: CASSLEMARFYNEQFF. The chain is built from TRBV7-9 and TRBJ2-1; D is ambiguous. Germline V gene lookup returns CDR1 SEHNR and CDR2 FQNEAQ (reference sequence). Trimming shortened V by 1 base and J by 3 bases, and 13 bases separated the two germline ends. CDR3 length: 16 residues. The full variable domain, its missing parts supplied by reference TRBV7-9 and TRBJ2-1, is DTGVSQNPRHKITKRGQNVTFRCDPISEHNRLYWYRQTLGQGPEFLTYFQNEAQLEKSRLLSDRFSAERPKGSFSTLEIQRTEQGDSAMYLCASSLEMARFYNEQFFGPGTRLTVL.

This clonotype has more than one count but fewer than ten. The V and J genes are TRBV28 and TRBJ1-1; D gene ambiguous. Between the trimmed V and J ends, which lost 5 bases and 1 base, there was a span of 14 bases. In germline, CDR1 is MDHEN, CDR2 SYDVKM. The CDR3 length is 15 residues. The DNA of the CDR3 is TGTGCCAGCAGTCTCCACACAACCGGGAACACTGAAGCTTTCTTT. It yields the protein CASSLHTTGNTEAFF.

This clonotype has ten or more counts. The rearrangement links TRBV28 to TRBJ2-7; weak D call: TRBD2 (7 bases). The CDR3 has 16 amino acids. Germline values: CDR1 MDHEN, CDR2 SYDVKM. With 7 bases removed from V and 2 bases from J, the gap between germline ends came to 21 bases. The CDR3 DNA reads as TGTGCCAGCACCGAGGGGGGGGGCATCGGGACCTACGAGCAGTACTTC. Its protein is CASTEGGGIGTYEQYF.

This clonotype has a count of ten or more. For the CDR3, the DNA is TGCGCCAGCAGTCCGACAGGGAGCCCCGTACAATGGAATGAGCAGTTCTTC. Translating gives CASSPTGSPVQWNEQFF. V gene TRBV10-2 combines with J gene TRBJ2-1; 7 nucleotides match TRBD1. The CDR3 length is 17 residues. The trim removed 5 bases at V and 7 bases at J, leaving 17 bases unmatched. The germline V gene has CDR1 WSHSY and CDR2 SAAADI.

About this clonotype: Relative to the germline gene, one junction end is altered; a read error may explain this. The CDR3 sequence: CASSTTGGFQETKYF. CDR3 coding DNA: TGCGCCAGCAGTACTACGGGAGGTTTCCAAGAGACCAAGTACTTC. The chain uses TRBV6-2 or TRBV6-3 and TRBJ2-5; 7 nucleotides align to TRBD2. Germline CDR1 is MNHEY and CDR2 is SVGEGT. This CDR3 contains 15 residues.

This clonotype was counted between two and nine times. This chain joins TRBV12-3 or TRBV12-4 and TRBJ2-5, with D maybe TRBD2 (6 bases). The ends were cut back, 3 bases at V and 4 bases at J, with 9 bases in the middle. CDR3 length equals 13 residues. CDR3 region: CASSFSSAETQYF. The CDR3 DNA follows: TGTGCCAGCAGTTTTTCTAGCGCAGAGACCCAGTACTTC.

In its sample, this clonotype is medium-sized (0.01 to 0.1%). CDR3 sequence (DNA): TGTGCCAGCAGTCGGGACTTAGGGGGAACCGGGGAGCTGTTTTTT. As protein: CASSRDLGGTGELFF. V is TRBV27 and J is TRBJ2-2, with D perhaps given as TRBD1 or TRBD2 (6 bases each). Between the trimmed V and J ends, which lost 5 bases and 5 bases, there was a span of 15 bases. The length of the CDR3 is 15 residues. From germline, CDR1 is MNHEY and CDR2 SMNVEV (reference sequence).

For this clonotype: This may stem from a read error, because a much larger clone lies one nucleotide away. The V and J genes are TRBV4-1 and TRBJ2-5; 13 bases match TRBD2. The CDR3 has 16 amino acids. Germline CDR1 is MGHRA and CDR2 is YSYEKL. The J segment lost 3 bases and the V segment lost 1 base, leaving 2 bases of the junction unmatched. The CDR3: CASSQGTSGGEETQYF. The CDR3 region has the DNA TGCGCCAGCAGCCAAGGGACTAGCGGGGGCGAAGAGACCCAGTACTTC.

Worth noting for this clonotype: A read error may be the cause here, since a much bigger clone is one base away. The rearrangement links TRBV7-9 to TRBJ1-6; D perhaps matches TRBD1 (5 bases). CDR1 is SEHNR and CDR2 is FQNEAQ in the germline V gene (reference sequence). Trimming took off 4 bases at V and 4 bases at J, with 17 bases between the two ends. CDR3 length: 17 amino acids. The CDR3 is CASSSGPPSRYNSPLHF. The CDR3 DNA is TGTGCCAGCAGCTCGGGACCGCCCTCGCGGTATAATTCACCCCTCCACTTT.

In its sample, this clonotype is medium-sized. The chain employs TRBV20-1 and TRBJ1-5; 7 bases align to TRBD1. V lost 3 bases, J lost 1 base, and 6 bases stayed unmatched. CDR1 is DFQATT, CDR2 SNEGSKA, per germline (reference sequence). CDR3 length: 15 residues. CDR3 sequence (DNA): TGCAGTGCTAGGACAGGGCAGGGGAGCAATCAGCCCCAGCATTTT. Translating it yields CSARTGQGSNQPQHF.